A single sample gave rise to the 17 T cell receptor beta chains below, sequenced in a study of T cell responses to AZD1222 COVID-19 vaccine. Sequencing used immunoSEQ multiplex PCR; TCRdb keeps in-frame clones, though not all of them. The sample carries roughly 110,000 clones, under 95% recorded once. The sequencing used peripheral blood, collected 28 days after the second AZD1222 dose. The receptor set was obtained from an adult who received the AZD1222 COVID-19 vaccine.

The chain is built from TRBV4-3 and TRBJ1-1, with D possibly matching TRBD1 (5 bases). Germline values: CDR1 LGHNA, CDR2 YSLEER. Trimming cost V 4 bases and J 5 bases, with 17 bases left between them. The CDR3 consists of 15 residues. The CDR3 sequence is CASSRAGHQGTEAFF. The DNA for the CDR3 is TGCGCCAGCAGCCGGGCCGGGCATCAGGGTACTGAAGCTTTCTTT.

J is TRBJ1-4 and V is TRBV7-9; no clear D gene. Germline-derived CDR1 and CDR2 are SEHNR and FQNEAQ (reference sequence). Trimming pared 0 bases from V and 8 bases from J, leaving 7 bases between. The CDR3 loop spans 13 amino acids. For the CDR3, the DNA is TGTGCCAGCAGCTTAGCGCTAGGGGAAAAACTGTTTTTT. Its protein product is CASSLALGEKLFF.

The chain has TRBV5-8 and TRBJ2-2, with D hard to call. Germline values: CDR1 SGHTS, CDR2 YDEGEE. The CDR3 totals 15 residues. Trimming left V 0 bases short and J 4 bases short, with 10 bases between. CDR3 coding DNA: TGTGCCAGCAGCTTGGAAGGGCCCCCCACCGGGGAGCTGTTTTTT. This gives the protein CASSLEGPPTGELFF.

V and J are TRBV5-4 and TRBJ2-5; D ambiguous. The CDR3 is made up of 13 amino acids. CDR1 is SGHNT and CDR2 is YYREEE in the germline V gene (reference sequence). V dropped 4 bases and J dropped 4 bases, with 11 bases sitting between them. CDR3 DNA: TGTGCCAGCAGCCTGACCGTGGTAGAGACCCAGTACTTC. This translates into CASSLTVVETQYF.

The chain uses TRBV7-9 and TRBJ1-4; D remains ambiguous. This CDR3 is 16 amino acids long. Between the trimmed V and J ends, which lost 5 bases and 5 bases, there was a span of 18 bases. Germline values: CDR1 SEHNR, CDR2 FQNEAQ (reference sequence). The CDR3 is CASSRRLSAANEKLFF. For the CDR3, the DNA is TGTGCCAGCAGCCGCCGGCTGAGTGCGGCCAATGAAAAACTGTTTTTT.

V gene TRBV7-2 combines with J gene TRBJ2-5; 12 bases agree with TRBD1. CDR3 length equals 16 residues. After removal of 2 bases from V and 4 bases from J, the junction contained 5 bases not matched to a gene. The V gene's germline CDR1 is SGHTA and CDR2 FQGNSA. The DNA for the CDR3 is TGTGCCAGCAGCTTATGGGGACAGGGGGCGTTAGAGACCCAGTACTTC. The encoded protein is CASSLWGQGALETQYF.

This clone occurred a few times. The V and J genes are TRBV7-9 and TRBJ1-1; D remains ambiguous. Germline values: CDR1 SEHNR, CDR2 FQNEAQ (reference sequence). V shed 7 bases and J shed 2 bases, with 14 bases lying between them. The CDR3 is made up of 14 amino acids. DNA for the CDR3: TGTGCCAGCACCTTCCAGGAGTTTAACACTGAAGCTTTCTTT. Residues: CASTFQEFNTEAFF.

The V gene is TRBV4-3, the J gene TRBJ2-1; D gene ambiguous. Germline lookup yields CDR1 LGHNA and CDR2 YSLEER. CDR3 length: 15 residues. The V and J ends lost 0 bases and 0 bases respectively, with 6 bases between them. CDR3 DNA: TGCGCCAGCAGCCAAGAGGTCAGCTCCTACAATGAGCAGTTCTTC. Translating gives CASSQEVSSYNEQFF.

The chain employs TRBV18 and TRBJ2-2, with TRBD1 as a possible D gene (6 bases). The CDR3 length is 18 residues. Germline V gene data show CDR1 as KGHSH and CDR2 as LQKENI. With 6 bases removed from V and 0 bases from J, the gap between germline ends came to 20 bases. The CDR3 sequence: CASSHDRSLGANTGELFF. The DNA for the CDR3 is TGTGCCAGCTCCCACGACAGGTCCTTAGGCGCGAACACCGGGGAGCTGTTTTTT.

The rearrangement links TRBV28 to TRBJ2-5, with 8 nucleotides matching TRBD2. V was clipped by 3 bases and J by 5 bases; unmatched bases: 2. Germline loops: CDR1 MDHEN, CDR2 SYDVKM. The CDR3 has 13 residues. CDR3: CASSFSGEETQYF. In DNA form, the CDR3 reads TGTGCCAGCAGTTTTAGCGGGGAGGAGACCCAGTACTTC.

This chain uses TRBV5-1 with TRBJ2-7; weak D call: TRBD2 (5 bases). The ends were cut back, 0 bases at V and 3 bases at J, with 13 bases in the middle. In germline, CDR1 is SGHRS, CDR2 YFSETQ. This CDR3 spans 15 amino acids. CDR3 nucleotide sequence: TGCGCCAGCAGCTTGGATGCAGAGGGATTCTACGAGCAGTACTTC. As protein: CASSLDAEGFYEQYF.

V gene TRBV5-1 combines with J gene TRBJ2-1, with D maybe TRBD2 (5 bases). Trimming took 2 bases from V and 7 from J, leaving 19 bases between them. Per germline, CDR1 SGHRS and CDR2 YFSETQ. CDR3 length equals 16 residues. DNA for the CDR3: TGCGCCAGCAGCTTAGTTAGCGTGAGCCGGCCTAATGAGCAGTTCTTC. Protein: CASSLVSVSRPNEQFF.

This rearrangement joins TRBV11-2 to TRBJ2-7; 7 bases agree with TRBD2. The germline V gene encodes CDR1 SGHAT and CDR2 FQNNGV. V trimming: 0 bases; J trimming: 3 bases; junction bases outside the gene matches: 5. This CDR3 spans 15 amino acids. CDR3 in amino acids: CASSLDPAGDYEQYF. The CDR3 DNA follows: TGTGCCAGCAGCTTAGATCCTGCGGGAGACTACGAGCAGTACTTC.

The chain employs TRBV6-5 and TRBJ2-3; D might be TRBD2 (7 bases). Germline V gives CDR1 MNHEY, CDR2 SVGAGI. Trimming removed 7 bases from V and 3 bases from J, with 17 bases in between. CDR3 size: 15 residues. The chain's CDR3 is CASTRGAGDTDTQYF. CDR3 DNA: TGTGCCAGCACCCGGGGGGCAGGGGATACAGATACGCAGTATTTT.

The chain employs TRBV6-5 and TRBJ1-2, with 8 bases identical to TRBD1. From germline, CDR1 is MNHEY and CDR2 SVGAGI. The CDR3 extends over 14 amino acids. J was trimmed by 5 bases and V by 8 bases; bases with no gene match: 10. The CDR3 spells CASSVPGQGYGYTF. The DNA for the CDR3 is TGTGCCAGCTCTGTTCCAGGACAGGGATATGGCTACACCTTC.

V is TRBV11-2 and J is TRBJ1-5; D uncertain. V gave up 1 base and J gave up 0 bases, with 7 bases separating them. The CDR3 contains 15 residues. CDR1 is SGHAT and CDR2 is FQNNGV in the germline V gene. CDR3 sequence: CASSLVGGSNQPQHF. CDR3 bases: TGTGCCAGCAGCTTAGTAGGCGGTAGCAATCAGCCCCAGCATTTT.

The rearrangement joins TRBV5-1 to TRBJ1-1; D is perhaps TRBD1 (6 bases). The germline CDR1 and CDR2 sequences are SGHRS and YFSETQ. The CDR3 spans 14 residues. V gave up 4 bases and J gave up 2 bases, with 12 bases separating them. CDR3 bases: TGCGCCAGCAGCCAGAGGGACACTAACACTGAAGCTTTCTTT. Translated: CASSQRDTNTEAFF.